This T cell receptor beta chain is from a study of identical twins. Germline lookup yields CDR1 ENHRY and CDR2 SYGVKD. Trimming shortened V by 1 base and J by 0 bases, and 11 bases separated the two germline ends. The CDR3 is 16 residues long. Template switching supplied a universal primer site; unique molecular identifiers were carried on the cDNA. TCRdb passed the 5' RACE reads through MiXCR, listing each CDR3 protein once. The sample records more than 1.5 million distinct CDR3 sequences, around 29% being singletons. V and J are TRBV10-3 and TRBJ2-3, with D perhaps matching TRBD1 or TRBD2 (5 bases each). This clonotype was obtained from a newborn girl in good health. The sequencing sample was made of cord blood. This chain's CDR3 is CAISEWDRLSTDTQYF. In nucleotides, the CDR3 is TGTGCCATCAGTGAGTGGGACCGACTTAGCACAGATACGCAGTATTTT.